These T cell receptor beta chains were read from a single sample in a study of blood T cell repertoires in COVID-19. Some clones are missing from TCRdb's copy, which holds only in-frame ones; the method was immunoSEQ multiplex PCR. The sample has about 170,000 clones; about 90% are singletons. The sample taken for sequencing was PBMCs or T cells enriched from blood (not recorded which). These receptors originate from a woman in her fifties or sixties who had recovered from COVID-19. CDR3s include the opening cysteine and the closing phenylalanine or tryptophan. D genes are given only for firm matches. A clone size is listed for some rows: how often the clone was seen (once, few, many), or a class if it is expanded.

size	length	V	J	D	CDR3	DNA
-	18	TRBV4-3	TRBJ2-2	TRBD1	CASSQEGGQPLNTGELFF	TGCGCCAGCAGCCAAGAAGGGGGACAGCCCCTGAACACCGGGGAGCTGTTTTTT
-	15	TRBV7-2	TRBJ1-4	-	CASSLNRASGEKLFF	TGTGCCAGCAGCTTAAACAGGGCCTCAGGGGAAAAACTGTTTTTT
-	14	TRBV7-2	TRBJ2-7	TRBD1	CASSSGDRGYEQYF	TGTGCCAGCAGCTCGGGGGACAGGGGGTACGAGCAGTACTTC
few	15	TRBV24-1	TRBJ2-2	TRBD1	CATSDGDRDTGELFF	TGTGCCACCAGTGATGGGGACAGAGACACCGGGGAGCTGTTTTTT
-	13	TRBV30	TRBJ1-5	TRBD1	CAWSITGGQPQHF	TGTGCCTGGAGTATCACAGGGGGCCAGCCCCAGCATTTT
few	18	TRBV11-2	TRBJ1-6	-	CASSLRYAEGSYNSPLHF	TGTGCCAGCAGCTTACGATACGCGGAGGGATCCTATAATTCACCCCTCCACTTT
-	15	TRBV9	TRBJ2-3	TRBD2	CASSRTSGSEHTQYF	TGTGCCAGCAGCAGGACTAGCGGGAGTGAGCATACGCAGTATTTT
-	14	TRBV7-2	TRBJ1-6	-	CASRFKGGASPLHF	TGTGCCAGCAGATTCAAGGGAGGGGCTTCACCCCTCCACTTT
-	16	TRBV14	TRBJ2-5	TRBD1	CASSHKDRGLQETQYF	TGTGCCAGCAGCCATAAAGACAGGGGACTCCAAGAGACCCAGTACTTC
-	14	TRBV6-5	TRBJ1-3	-	CASSEGGSGNTIYF	TGTGCCAGCAGCGAGGGCGGCTCTGGAAACACCATATATTTT
-	15	TRBV28	TRBJ2-5	-	CASSSFLPFGETQYF	TGTGCCAGCAGTTCCTTCTTACCTTTCGGGGAGACCCAGTACTTC
few	21	TRBV27	TRBJ2-3	TRBD2	CASTLIAPDISGRAGTDTQYF	TGTGCCAGCACTCTAATTGCCCCAGACATAAGCGGGAGGGCCGGCACAGATACGCAGTATTTT
-	14	TRBV20-1	TRBJ2-7	TRBD2	CSASGSGRAGEQYF	TGCAGTGCTAGTGGTAGCGGGAGGGCCGGGGAGCAGTACTTC
-	19	TRBV28	TRBJ2-3	TRBD2	CASSYRGPRAGVWTDTQYF	TGTGCCAGCAGTTATCGGGGGCCCAGAGCGGGAGTGTGGACAGATACGCAGTATTTT
-	14	TRBV29-1	TRBJ2-7	TRBD2	CSVEELSGGYEQYF	TGCAGCGTTGAAGAGTTAAGCGGGGGCTACGAGCAGTACTTC
-	14	TRBV6-5	TRBJ2-5	TRBD2	CASLAGGPQETQYF	TGTGCCTCCCTGGCGGGAGGGCCGCAAGAGACCCAGTACTTC
-	16	TRBV15	TRBJ2-1	TRBD2	CATSVGLAGTYNEQFF	TGTGCCACCAGCGTTGGGCTAGCGGGAACCTACAATGAGCAGTTCTTC
-	16	TRBV6-1	TRBJ2-7	-	CASSETYSSLGYEQYF	TGTGCCAGCAGTGAAACATACAGCTCTCTCGGCTACGAGCAGTACTTC
few	15	TRBV27	TRBJ2-3	TRBD2	CASSPREGITDTQYF	TGTGCCAGCTCCCCCCGGGAGGGAATCACAGATACGCAGTATTTT
-	14	TRBV3-1/TRBV3-2	TRBJ2-7	-	CASSLGLTSYEQYF	TGTGCCAGCAGCCTTGGACTTACCTCCTACGAGCAGTACTTC
-	13	TRBV5-6	TRBJ2-1	-	CASSTGRKNEQFF	TGTGCCAGCAGCACGGGTAGAAAAAATGAGCAGTTCTTC
-	14	TRBV7-8	TRBJ1-1	-	CASIRGRSHPEAFF	TGTGCCAGCATCAGGGGCAGGAGCCACCCTGAAGCTTTCTTT